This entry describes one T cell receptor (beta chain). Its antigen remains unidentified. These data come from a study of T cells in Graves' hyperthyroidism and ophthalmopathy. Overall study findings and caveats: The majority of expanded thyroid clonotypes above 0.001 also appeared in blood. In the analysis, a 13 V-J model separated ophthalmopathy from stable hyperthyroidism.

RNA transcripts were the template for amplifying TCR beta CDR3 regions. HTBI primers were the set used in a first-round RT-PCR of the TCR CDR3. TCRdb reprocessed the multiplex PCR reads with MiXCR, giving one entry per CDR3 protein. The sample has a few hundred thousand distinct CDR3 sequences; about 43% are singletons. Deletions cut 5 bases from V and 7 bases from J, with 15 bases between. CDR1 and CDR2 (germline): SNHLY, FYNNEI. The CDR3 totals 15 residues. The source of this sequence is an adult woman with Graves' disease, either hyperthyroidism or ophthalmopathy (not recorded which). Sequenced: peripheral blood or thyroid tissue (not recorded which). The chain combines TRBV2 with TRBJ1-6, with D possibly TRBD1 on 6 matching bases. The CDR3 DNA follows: TGTGCCAGCAGTTATGGGCGGCAGGGGAATTCACCCCTCCACTTT. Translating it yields CASSYGRQGNSPLHF.